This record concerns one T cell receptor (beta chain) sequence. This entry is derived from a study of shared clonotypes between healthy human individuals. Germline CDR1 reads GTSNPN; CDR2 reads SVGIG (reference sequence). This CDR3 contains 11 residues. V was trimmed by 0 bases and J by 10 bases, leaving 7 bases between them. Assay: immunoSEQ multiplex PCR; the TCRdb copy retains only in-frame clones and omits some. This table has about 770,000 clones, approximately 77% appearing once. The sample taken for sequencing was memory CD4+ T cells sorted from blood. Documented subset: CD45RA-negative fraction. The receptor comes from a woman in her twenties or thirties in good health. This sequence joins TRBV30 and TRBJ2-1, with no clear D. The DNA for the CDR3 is TGTGCCTGGAGTGTACGAGGCGAGCAGTTCTTC. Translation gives CAWSVRGEQFF.